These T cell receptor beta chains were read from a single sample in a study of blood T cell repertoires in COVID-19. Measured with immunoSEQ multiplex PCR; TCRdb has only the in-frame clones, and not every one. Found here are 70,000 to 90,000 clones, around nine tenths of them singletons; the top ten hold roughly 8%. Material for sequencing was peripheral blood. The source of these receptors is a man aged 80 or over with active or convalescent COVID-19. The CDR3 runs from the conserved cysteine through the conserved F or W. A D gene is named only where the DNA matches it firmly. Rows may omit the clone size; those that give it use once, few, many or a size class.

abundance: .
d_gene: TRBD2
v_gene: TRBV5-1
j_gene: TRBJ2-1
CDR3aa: CASSFSPSGNNEQFF
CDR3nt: TGCGCCAGCAGCTTTTCGCCTAGCGGGAACAATGAGCAGTTCTTC

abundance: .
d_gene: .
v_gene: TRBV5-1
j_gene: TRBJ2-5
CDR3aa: CASSLAGAQETQYF
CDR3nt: TGCGCCAGCAGCCTAGCAGGAGCTCAAGAGACCCAGTACTTC

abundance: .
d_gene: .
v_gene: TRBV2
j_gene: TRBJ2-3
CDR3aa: CASRGHSSTDTQYF
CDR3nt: TGTGCCAGCAGGGGACACTCTAGCACAGATACGCAGTATTTT

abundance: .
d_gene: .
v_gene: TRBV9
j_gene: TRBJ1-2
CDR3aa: CASSVAGQGYGYTF
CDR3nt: TGTGCCAGCAGCGTAGCAGGTCAGGGCTATGGCTACACCTTC

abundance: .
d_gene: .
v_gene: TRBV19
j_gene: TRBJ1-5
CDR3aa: CASSPPGGPNQPQHF
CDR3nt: TGTGCCAGTAGTCCCCCGGGAGGACCTAATCAGCCCCAGCATTTT

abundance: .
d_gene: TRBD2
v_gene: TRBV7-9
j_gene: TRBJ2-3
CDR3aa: CASSPWTSGRAGDTQYF
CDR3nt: TGTGCCAGCAGCCCCTGGACTAGCGGGAGGGCCGGGGATACGCAGTATTTT

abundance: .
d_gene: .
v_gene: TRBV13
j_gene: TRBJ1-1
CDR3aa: CASSSMTGFSTEAFF
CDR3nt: TGTGCCAGCAGCTCAATGACAGGATTTAGCACTGAAGCTTTCTTT

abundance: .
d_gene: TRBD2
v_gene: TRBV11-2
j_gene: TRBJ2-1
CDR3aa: CASSLSGRVDNEQFF
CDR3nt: TGTGCCAGCAGTTTGAGCGGGAGGGTTGACAATGAGCAGTTCTTC

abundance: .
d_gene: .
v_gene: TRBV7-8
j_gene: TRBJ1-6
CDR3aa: CASSPFVRNTNSPLHF
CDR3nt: TGTGCCAGCAGCCCTTTCGTGCGAAATACTAATTCACCCCTCCACTTT

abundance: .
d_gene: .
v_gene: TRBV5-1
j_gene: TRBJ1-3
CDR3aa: CASRTDSGNTIYF
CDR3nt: TGCGCCAGCAGAACAGATTCTGGAAACACCATATATTTT

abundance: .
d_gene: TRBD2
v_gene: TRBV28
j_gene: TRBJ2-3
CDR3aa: CASSLGGGAHGDTQYF
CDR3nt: TGTGCCAGCAGTTTAGGCGGGGGGGCGCATGGAGATACGCAGTATTTT

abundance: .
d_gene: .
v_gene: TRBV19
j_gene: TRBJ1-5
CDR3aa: CASRTSRGSRPQHF
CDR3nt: TGTGCCAGTAGAACCTCCAGGGGAAGTCGGCCCCAGCATTTT

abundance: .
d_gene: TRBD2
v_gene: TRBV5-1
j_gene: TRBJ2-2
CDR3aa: CASSFSGGAGRTGELFF
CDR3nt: TGCGCCAGCAGCTTCTCCGGGGGGGCCGGACGAACCGGGGAGCTGTTTTTT

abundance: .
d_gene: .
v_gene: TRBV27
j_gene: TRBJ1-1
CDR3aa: CASSPLRQDLMTEAFF
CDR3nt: TGTGCCAGCAGCCCACTCCGACAGGACTTGATGACTGAAGCTTTCTTT

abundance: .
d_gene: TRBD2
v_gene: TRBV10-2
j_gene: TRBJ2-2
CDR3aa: CASSDSGGPNTGELFF
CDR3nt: TGCGCCAGCAGTGATAGCGGGGGGCCGAACACCGGGGAGCTGTTTTTT

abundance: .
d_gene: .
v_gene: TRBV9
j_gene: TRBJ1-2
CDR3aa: CASSVAATVNYGYTF
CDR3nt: TGTGCCAGCAGCGTAGCGGCGACAGTTAACTATGGCTACACCTTC

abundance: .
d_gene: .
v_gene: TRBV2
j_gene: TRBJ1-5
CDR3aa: CASSAQLNQPQHF
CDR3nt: TGTGCCAGCAGTGCACAGCTCAATCAGCCCCAGCATTTT

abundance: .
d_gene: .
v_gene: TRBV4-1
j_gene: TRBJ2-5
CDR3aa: CASSFAAGQETQYF
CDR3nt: TGCGCCAGCAGCTTCGCGGCGGGACAAGAGACCCAGTACTTC

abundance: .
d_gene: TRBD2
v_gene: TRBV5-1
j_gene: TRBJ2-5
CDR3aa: CASSFSGREQETQYF
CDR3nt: TGCGCCAGCAGCTTTAGCGGGAGGGAGCAAGAGACCCAGTACTTC

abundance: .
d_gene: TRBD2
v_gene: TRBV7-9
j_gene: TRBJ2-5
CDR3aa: CASSLAGGAGETQYF
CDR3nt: TGTGCCAGCAGCTTGGCGGGGGGCGCCGGAGAGACCCAGTACTTC

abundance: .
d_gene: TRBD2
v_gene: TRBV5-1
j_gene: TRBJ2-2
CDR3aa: CASSLGLAGNTGELFF
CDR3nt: TGCGCCAGCAGCCTGGGACTAGCGGGGAACACCGGGGAGCTGTTTTTT

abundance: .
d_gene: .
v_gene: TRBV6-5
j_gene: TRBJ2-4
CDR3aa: CASRDLNIQYF
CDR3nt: TGTGCCAGCCGGGACTTAAACATTCAGTACTTC

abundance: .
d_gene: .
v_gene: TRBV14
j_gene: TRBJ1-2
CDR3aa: CASSQVRGSYGYTF
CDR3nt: TGTGCCAGCAGCCAAGTTCGGGGTTCCTATGGCTACACCTTC

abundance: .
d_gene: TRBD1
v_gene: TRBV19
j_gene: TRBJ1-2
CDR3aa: CASSQRTGVRDYGYTF
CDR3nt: TGTGCCAGTAGCCAACGGACAGGGGTAAGGGACTATGGCTACACCTTC

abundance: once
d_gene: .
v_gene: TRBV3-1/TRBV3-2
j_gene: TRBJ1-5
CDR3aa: CASSQRGGEGNQPQHF
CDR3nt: TGTGCCAGCAGCCAACGGGGGGGCGAAGGCAATCAGCCCCAGCATTTT

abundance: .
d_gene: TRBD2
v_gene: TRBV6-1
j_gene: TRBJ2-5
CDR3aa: CASSEGSSGGWETQYF
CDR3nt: TGTGCCAGCAGTGAAGGTAGTAGCGGGGGTTGGGAGACCCAGTACTTC

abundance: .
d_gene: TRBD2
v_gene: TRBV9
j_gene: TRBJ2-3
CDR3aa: CASSVETSGAGDTQYF
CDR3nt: TGTGCCAGCAGCGTAGAGACTAGCGGGGCCGGAGATACGCAGTATTTT

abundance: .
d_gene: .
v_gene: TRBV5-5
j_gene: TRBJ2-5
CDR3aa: CASRQRPGGRETQYF
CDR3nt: TGTGCCAGCAGACAAAGGCCGGGGGGCAGGGAGACCCAGTACTTC

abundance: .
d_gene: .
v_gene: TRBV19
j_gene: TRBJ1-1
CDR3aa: CASSTVAGHTEAFF
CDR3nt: TGTGCCAGTAGTACCGTGGCAGGGCACACTGAAGCTTTCTTT

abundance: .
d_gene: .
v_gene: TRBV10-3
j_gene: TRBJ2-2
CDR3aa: CAISVFFAGELFF
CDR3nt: TGTGCCATCAGTGTCTTTTTTGCCGGGGAGCTGTTTTTT

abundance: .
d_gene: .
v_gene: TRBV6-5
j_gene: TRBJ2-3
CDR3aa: CASRVRSTDTQYF
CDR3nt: TGTGCCAGCAGGGTCCGGAGCACAGATACGCAGTATTTT

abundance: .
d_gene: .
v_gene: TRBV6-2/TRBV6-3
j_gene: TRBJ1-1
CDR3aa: CASSYPVRAEAFF
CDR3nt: TGTGCCAGCAGTTACCCCGTTCGGGCTGAAGCTTTCTTT

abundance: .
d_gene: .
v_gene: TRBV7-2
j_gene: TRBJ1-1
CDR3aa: CASSLTADGGTEAFF
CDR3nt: TGTGCCAGCAGCTTAACCGCCGACGGGGGCACTGAAGCTTTCTTT

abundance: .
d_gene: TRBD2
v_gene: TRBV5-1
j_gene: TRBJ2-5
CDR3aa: CASRRTSGFQETQYF
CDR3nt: TGCGCCAGCAGGCGGACTAGCGGATTCCAAGAGACCCAGTACTTC

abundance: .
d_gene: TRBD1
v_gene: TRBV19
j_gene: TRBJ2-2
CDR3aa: CASSPRTGWTGELFF
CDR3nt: TGTGCCAGTAGTCCTAGGACAGGGTGGACCGGGGAGCTGTTTTTT

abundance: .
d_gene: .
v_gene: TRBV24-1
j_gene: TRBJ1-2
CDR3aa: CATSDPGVDGYTF
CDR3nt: TGTGCCACCAGTGATCCAGGGGTGGATGGCTACACCTTC

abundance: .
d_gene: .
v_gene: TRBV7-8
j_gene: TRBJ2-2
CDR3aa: CASRGLGYGELFF
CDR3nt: TGTGCCAGCAGGGGACTGGGCTATGGGGAGCTGTTTTTT

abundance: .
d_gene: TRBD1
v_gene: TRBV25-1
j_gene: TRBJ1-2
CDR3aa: CASSVSGGAVNGYTF
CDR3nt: TGTGCCAGCAGTGTCTCAGGGGGCGCGGTTAATGGCTACACCTTC

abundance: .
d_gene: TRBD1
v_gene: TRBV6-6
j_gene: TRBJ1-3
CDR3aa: CASSNAGGFSGNTIYF
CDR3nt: TGTGCCAGCAGTAACGCAGGGGGTTTCTCTGGAAACACCATATATTTT

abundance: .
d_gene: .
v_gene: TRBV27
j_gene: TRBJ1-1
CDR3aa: CASSPRQRNTEAFF
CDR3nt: TGTGCCAGCAGTCCGCGACAGAGGAACACTGAAGCTTTCTTT

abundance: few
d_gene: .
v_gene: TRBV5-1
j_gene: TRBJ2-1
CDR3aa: CASSLERSSYNEQFF
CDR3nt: TGCGCCAGCAGCTTGGAGCGGAGCTCCTACAATGAGCAGTTCTTC

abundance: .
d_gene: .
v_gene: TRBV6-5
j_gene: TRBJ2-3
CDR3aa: CASRPTGIFSDTQYF
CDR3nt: TGTGCCAGCAGACCCACAGGGATCTTCTCAGATACGCAGTATTTT

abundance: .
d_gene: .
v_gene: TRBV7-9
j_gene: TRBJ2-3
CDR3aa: CASSARTASTDTQYF
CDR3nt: TGTGCCAGCAGCGCTCGGACAGCTAGCACAGATACGCAGTATTTT

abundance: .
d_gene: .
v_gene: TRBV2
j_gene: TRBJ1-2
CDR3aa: CASSERRESHGYTF
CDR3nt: TGTGCCAGCAGTGAACGTCGGGAGTCTCATGGCTACACCTTC

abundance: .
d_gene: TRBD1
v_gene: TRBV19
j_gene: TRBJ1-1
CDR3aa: CASGERQGAENTEAFF
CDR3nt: TGTGCCAGCGGGGAACGGCAGGGGGCTGAGAACACTGAAGCTTTCTTT

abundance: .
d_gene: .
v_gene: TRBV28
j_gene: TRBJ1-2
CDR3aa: CASSLPGGPLYGYTF
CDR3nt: TGTGCCAGCAGTTTACCTGGAGGACCCCTCTATGGCTACACCTTC

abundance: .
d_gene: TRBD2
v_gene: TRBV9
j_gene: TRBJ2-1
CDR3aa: CASSVTSGRYEQFF
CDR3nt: TGTGCCAGCAGCGTGACTAGCGGGAGGTATGAGCAGTTCTTC

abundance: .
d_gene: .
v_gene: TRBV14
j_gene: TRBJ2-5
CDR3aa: CASSHTGMETQYF
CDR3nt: TGTGCCAGCAGCCACACAGGGATGGAGACCCAGTACTTC

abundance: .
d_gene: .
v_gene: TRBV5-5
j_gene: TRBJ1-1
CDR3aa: CASSLQFMNTEAFF
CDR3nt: TGTGCCAGCAGCTTGCAGTTCATGAACACTGAAGCTTTCTTT